These 31 T cell receptor beta chains were all obtained from the same sample, sequenced in a study of control samples from healthy donors and cancer patients. Sequencing was performed with immunoSEQ multiplex PCR; in TCRdb, only in-frame clones are kept and a portion is missing. Counted here are tens of thousands of clones, 93% occurring once; the ten biggest clones make up roughly 1.3%. The sequenced material came from PBMCs. The receptors here all came from a woman in her thirties or forties with lung cancer.

This sequence joins TRBV2 and TRBJ2-5, with a tentative D call TRBD2 (6 bases). Germline loops: CDR1 SNHLY, CDR2 FYNNEI. The CDR3 consists of 15 residues. V lost 10 bases to trimming and J lost 1 base, with 19 bases between them. The CDR3, as DNA: TGTGCCATCCTCCCCGCCGGGGGTTTCCAAGAGACCCAGTACTTC. Translated: CAILPAGGFQETQYF.

This clone has a single count. The rearrangement uses TRBV5-6 and TRBJ1-1, with a possible D match to TRBD1 (6 bases). This CDR3 region has 13 residues. Per the germline V gene, CDR1 is SGHDT and CDR2 is YYEEEE. V was shortened by 6 bases and J by 4 bases, with 13 bases between the two germline ends. The CDR3 nucleotides read TGTGCCAGCATGGGGGGCTACGGCACTGAAGCTTTCTTT. Its protein is CASMGGYGTEAFF.

This clone was seen once. The chain has TRBV5-1 and TRBJ2-5, with 11 positions matching TRBD1. Trimming cost V 3 bases and J 5 bases; bases outside gene matches: 9. Germline CDR1 is SGHRS and CDR2 is YFSETQ. The CDR3 totals 16 residues. The CDR3 here is CASSSGQGAFAETQYF. The CDR3 DNA sequence: TGCGCCAGCAGCTCAGGACAGGGGGCATTTGCGGAGACCCAGTACTTC.

This chain connects TRBV10-3 to TRBJ1-1; 7 nucleotides agree with TRBD1. V was pared by 3 bases and J by 1 base, with 2 bases of the junction left unmatched. The length of the CDR3 is 14 residues. Per germline, CDR1 ENHRY and CDR2 SYGVKD. CDR3 nucleotide sequence: TGTGCCATCAGTGACAGGGGGGCGAACACTGAAGCTTTCTTT. Protein: CAISDRGANTEAFF.

The chain employs TRBV7-8 and TRBJ1-4; 7 bases are a match to TRBD1. The junction had 5 bases not matched to a gene; V was cut back by 1 base and J by 0 bases. Germline V CDR1 and CDR2: SGHVS, FQNEAQ. The CDR3 contains 17 residues. The CDR3: CASSLVPGTATNEKLFF. The CDR3 nucleotides are TGTGCCAGCAGCTTAGTCCCCGGGACAGCAACTAATGAAAAACTGTTTTTT.

V usage is TRBV12-3 or TRBV12-4 and J usage is TRBJ1-1; D not resolved. The V and J ends lost 7 bases and 6 bases respectively, with 12 bases between them. CDR3 size: 12 residues. The CDR3: CASTSTPPEAFF. The CDR3, as DNA: TGTGCCAGCACCTCGACCCCCCCTGAAGCTTTCTTT.

V usage is TRBV4-1 and J usage is TRBJ2-7; 8 nucleotides agree with TRBD1. V lost 3 bases, J lost 3 bases, and 7 bases stayed unmatched. This CDR3 spans 15 amino acids. Germline CDR1 is MGHRA and CDR2 is YSYEKL. This CDR3 is CASSHADRDDYEQYF. The CDR3 DNA follows: TGCGCCAGCAGCCACGCGGACAGGGATGACTACGAGCAGTACTTC.

The rearrangement links TRBV7-2 to TRBJ1-6, with D possibly matching TRBD1 (5 bases). Looked up from germline, CDR1 is SGHTA and CDR2 is FQGNSA. CDR3 length equals 15 residues. Between the trimmed V and J ends, which lost 0 bases and 10 bases, there was a span of 13 bases. The CDR3 sequence: CASSLAQYRSSPLHF. In DNA, the CDR3 is TGTGCCAGCAGCTTAGCGCAGTACAGGAGCTCACCCCTCCACTTT.

The genes are TRBV6-5 and TRBJ1-5; weak D call: TRBD1 (6 bases). The V and J ends lost 7 bases and 2 bases respectively, with 15 bases between them. The CDR3 is 15 amino acids. Germline V gene data show CDR1 as MNHEY and CDR2 as SVGAGI. CDR3 nucleotides: TGTGCCAGCAACCGACAGGCTTGGGGCAATCAGCCCCAGCATTTT. Amino acids: CASNRQAWGNQPQHF.

This clone was seen a single time. The chain is built from TRBV5-1 and TRBJ2-7; 10 bases line up with TRBD1. CDR3 length: 14 residues. The germline V gene encodes CDR1 SGHRS and CDR2 YFSETQ. The J segment lost 5 bases and the V segment lost 4 bases, leaving 6 bases of the junction unmatched. For the CDR3, the DNA is TGCGCCAGCAGCCCCCAGGGGACAGGGGACGAGCAGTACTTC. Its protein product is CASSPQGTGDEQYF.

The chain carries TRBV7-8 and TRBJ1-2; 9 positions agree with TRBD1. This CDR3 has 12 amino acids. Germline CDR1 and CDR2: SGHVS and FQNEAQ. J was trimmed by 8 bases and V by 5 bases; bases with no gene match: 3. CDR3 region: CASSDRGDGYTF. The DNA of the CDR3 is TGTGCCAGCAGCGACAGGGGGGACGGCTACACCTTC.

V and J are TRBV2 and TRBJ1-5; D gene uncertain. Germline V lookup: CDR1 SNHLY, CDR2 FYNNEI. V lost 6 bases, J lost 4 bases, and 13 bases lay in between. The CDR3 totals 14 residues. CDR3 DNA: TGTGCCAGCAGAGAGAGGATGGCGAATCAGCCCCAGCATTTT. It yields the protein CASRERMANQPQHF.

The chain recombines TRBV5-5 with TRBJ2-7, with 8 bases fitting TRBD1. This CDR3 region has 15 residues. Germline CDR1 reads SGHKS; CDR2 reads YYEKEE (reference sequence). The V gene end was trimmed by 5 bases and the J gene end by 2 bases; junction bases not matched to a gene: 9. The CDR3 DNA is TGTGCCAGCAGATCCGGACAGGGAACACCCTACGAGCAGTACTTC. Protein product: CASRSGQGTPYEQYF. Based on the CDR3 plus reference TRBV5-5 and TRBJ2-7, the full variable domain is DAGVTQSPTHLIKTRGQQVTLRCSPISGHKSVSWYQQVLGQGPQFIFQYYEKEERGRGNFPDRFSARQFPNYSSELNVNALLLGDSALYLCASRSGQGTPYEQYFGPGTRLTVT.

The CDR3 nucleotides read TGCGCCAGCAGCCTGGGGACAGGGCTCGGTCAGCCCCAGCATTTT. Translated: CASSLGTGLGQPQHF. The rearrangement joins TRBV5-1 to TRBJ1-5; 9 nucleotides agree with TRBD1. J lost 6 bases, V lost 4 bases, and 8 bases had no gene match. CDR3 length equals 15 residues. Germline assignment: CDR1 SGHRS and CDR2 YFSETQ. Full variable domain (outside the CDR3, taken from reference TRBV5-1 and TRBJ1-5): KAGVTQTPRYLIKTRGQQVTLSCSPISGHRSVSWYQQTPGQGLQFLFEYFSETQRNKGNFPGRFSGRQFSNSRSEMNVSTLELGDSALYLCASSLGTGLGQPQHFGDGTRLSIL.

The chain uses TRBV2 and TRBJ2-3; 10 nucleotides match TRBD1. The CDR3 length is 18 residues. V shed 2 bases and J 0 bases; nucleotides not matched to a gene: 8. Germline CDR1 SNHLY, CDR2 FYNNEI. In nucleotides, the CDR3 is TGTGCCAGCAGTGAATTGGGACAGGGGATTACTAGCACAGATACGCAGTATTTT. This gives the protein CASSELGQGITSTDTQYF.

V gene TRBV6-1 combines with J gene TRBJ2-1; the D is unclear. This CDR3 has 16 residues. V was trimmed by 2 bases and J by 0 bases, leaving 11 bases between them. In germline, CDR1 is MNHNS, CDR2 SASEGT. The DNA for the CDR3 is TGTGCCAGCAGTGAAACGCCAACGCCCTCCTACAATGAGCAGTTCTTC. It codes for CASSETPTPSYNEQFF.

J is TRBJ1-1 and V is TRBV2; D gene uncertain. The CDR3 is 15 residues long. Germline lookup yields CDR1 SNHLY and CDR2 FYNNEI. Trimming removed 6 bases at V and 2 bases at J, with 16 bases between. The CDR3 reads CASRPRRDRNTEAFF. The DNA of the CDR3 is TGTGCCAGCAGACCCAGGAGAGACCGTAACACTGAAGCTTTCTTT.

The rearrangement links TRBV4-1 to TRBJ1-1; 7 bases are shared with TRBD1. The V gene end was trimmed by 6 bases and the J gene end by 2 bases; junction bases not matched to a gene: 9. The CDR3 extends over 15 amino acids. Germline CDR1 MGHRA, CDR2 YSYEKL. Here the CDR3 DNA reads TGCGCCAGCAGGGCAAACAGGGGAGGCAACACTGAAGCTTTCTTT. Its protein is CASRANRGGNTEAFF.

This clone was seen just once. The chain couples TRBV4-1 to TRBJ2-2; 7 bases are a match to TRBD1. J lost 5 bases, V lost 1 base, and 7 bases had no gene match. The CDR3 sequence is 16 residues long. Germline V lookup: CDR1 MGHRA, CDR2 YSYEKL. Here the CDR3 DNA reads TGCGCCAGCAGCCAAGGCTGGGACAGATCGACCGGGGAGCTGTTTTTT. Translating it yields CASSQGWDRSTGELFF.

The count of this clone is one. The chain carries TRBV7-2 and TRBJ2-7; 8 bases align to TRBD1. V shed 4 bases and J 0 bases; nucleotides not matched to a gene: 5. The germline CDR1 and CDR2 sequences are SGHTA and FQGNSA. The CDR3 spans 15 residues. Here the CDR3 reads CASSWKGTGSYEQYF. In DNA form, the CDR3 reads TGTGCCAGCAGCTGGAAGGGGACAGGCTCCTACGAGCAGTACTTC.

Of note for this clone: Other nucleotide sequences from this sample produce the same CDR3. The rearrangement joins TRBV4-1 to TRBJ2-3; weak D call: TRBD2 (5 bases). V was clipped by 0 bases and J by 9 bases, with 16 bases between them. The CDR3 has 15 amino acids. CDR1 is MGHRA and CDR2 is YSYEKL in the germline V gene. This CDR3 is CASSQEGTSGETQYF. Written as DNA, the CDR3 is TGCGCCAGCAGCCAAGAAGGAACTAGTGGGGAGACGCAGTATTTT.

This chain uses TRBV5-5 with TRBJ2-7; D might be TRBD1 or TRBD2, each matching 5 bases. V was pared by 2 bases and J by 7 bases, with 16 bases between. The germline gives CDR1 SGHKS, CDR2 YYEKEE (reference sequence). The CDR3 has 14 residues. This CDR3 is CASSLRDPNREQYF. The CDR3 region has the DNA TGTGCCAGCAGCTTAAGGGACCCCAATAGGGAGCAGTACTTC.

This clone occurred a few times. This chain links TRBV5-4 with TRBJ2-6, with D perhaps TRBD1 (7 bases). V was pared by 6 bases and J by 0 bases, with 22 bases between. The CDR3 runs to 19 residues. In germline, CDR1 is SGHNT, CDR2 YYREEE (reference sequence). The CDR3 spells CASTQGGGTASSGANVLTF. In nucleotides, the CDR3 is TGTGCCAGCACCCAGGGGGGCGGGACAGCGAGCTCTGGGGCCAACGTCCTGACTTTC.

The rearrangement joins TRBV4-1 to TRBJ1-1; D not resolved. Trimming cost V 0 bases and J 0 bases, with 8 bases left between them. The CDR3 has 15 residues. Looked up from germline, CDR1 is MGHRA and CDR2 is YSYEKL. The CDR3 DNA reads TGCGCCAGCAGCCAAGATAACACCTTGAACACTGAAGCTTTCTTT. Translation gives CASSQDNTLNTEAFF.

The V and J genes are TRBV19 and TRBJ1-4; D ambiguous. The CDR3 runs to 17 residues. Germline V gives CDR1 LNHDA, CDR2 SQIVND (reference sequence). V lost 6 bases, J lost 0 bases, and 17 bases lay in between. The CDR3 nucleotides read TGTGCCAGTAGGTCTCTCGGGCGGGTAGCAACTAATGAAAAACTGTTTTTT. Translating gives CASRSLGRVATNEKLFF.

Only one count was recorded for this clone. The chain recombines TRBV7-9 with TRBJ2-2; D unresolved. Germline V gene sequence: CDR1 SEHNR, CDR2 FQNEAQ (reference sequence). The CDR3 length is 15 residues. V shed 5 bases and J shed 1 base, with 11 bases lying between them. For the CDR3, the DNA is TGTGCCAGCAGCCCACGCGGATGGAACACCGGGGAGCTGTTTTTT. Protein product: CASSPRGWNTGELFF.

The rearrangement uses TRBV7-8 and TRBJ2-4; D is ambiguous. V lost 5 bases and J 5 bases, leaving 16 bases between the germline ends. Germline V lookup: CDR1 SGHVS, CDR2 FQNEAQ. This CDR3 spans 15 amino acids. CDR3 amino acids: CASSRKGPLQNIQYF. For the CDR3, the DNA is TGTGCCAGCAGCCGTAAAGGGCCCTTACAAAACATTCAGTACTTC.

This clone was found a few times. The rearrangement joins TRBV4-1 to TRBJ1-5; 9 positions match TRBD1. Germline lookup yields CDR1 MGHRA and CDR2 YSYEKL. Unmatched junction bases numbered 7, after V lost 1 base and J lost 6 bases. The CDR3 loop spans 16 amino acids. CDR3 in amino acids: CASSQVSTGGIQPQHF. CDR3 bases: TGCGCCAGCAGCCAAGTTTCAACAGGGGGCATTCAGCCCCAGCATTTT.

The chain is built from TRBV7-9 and TRBJ1-3, with D unresolved. V shed 3 bases and J shed 1 base, with 7 bases lying between them. CDR1 and CDR2 from the germline V gene are SEHNR and FQNEAQ (reference sequence). The CDR3 extends over 14 amino acids. The CDR3 DNA reads as TGTGCCAGCAGCTTGGAAGGATCTGGAAACACCATATATTTT. This translates into CASSLEGSGNTIYF.

This chain links TRBV27 with TRBJ2-5; TRBD1 is a possible D gene (6 bases). V was cut by 6 bases and J by 0 bases, with 14 bases left in between. The CDR3 sequence is 15 residues long. The germline V gene encodes CDR1 MNHEY and CDR2 SMNVEV (reference sequence). CDR3 coding DNA: TGTGCCAGCAGGCTAGACAGGAGGTACCAAGAGACCCAGTACTTC. Residues: CASRLDRRYQETQYF.

The CDR3 loop is CASSLWGAPYTEAFF. The CDR3 region has the DNA TGTGCCAGCAGTTTATGGGGGGCTCCTTACACTGAAGCTTTCTTT. The chain uses TRBV28 and TRBJ1-1; possible D gene TRBD1, 6 bases. This CDR3 has 15 residues. V was pared by 0 bases and J by 3 bases, with 11 bases between. The germline V gene has CDR1 MDHEN and CDR2 SYDVKM. Full variable domain (rest looked up from reference TRBV28 and TRBJ1-1): DVKVTQSSRYLVKRTGEKVFLECVQDMDHENMFWYRQDPGLGLRLIYFSYDVKMKEKGDIPEGYSVSREKKERFSLILESASTNQTSMYLCASSLWGAPYTEAFFGQGTRLTVV.